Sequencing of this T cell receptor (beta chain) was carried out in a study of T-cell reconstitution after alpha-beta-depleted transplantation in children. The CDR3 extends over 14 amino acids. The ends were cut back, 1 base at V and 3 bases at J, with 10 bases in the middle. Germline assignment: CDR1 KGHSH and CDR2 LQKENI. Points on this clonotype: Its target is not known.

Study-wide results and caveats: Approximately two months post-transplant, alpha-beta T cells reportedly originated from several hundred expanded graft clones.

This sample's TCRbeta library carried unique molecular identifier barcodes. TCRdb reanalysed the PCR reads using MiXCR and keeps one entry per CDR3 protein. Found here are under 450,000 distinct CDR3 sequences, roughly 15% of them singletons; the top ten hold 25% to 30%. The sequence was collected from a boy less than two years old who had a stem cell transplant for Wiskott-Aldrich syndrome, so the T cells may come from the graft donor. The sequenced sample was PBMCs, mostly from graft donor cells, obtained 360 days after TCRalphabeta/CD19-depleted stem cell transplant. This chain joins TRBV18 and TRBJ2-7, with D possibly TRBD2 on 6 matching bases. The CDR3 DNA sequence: TGTGCCAGCTCACCACGGCGGGAAGTCTACGAGCAGTACTTC. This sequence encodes CASSPRREVYEQYF.